This T cell receptor beta chain appears in the sequencing data of a study of cytomegalovirus exposure and HLA in healthy donors. With 60 Vbeta and 13 Jbeta primers, the PCR was carried out. TCRdb's table, derived via immunoSEQ multiplex PCR, lists solely in-frame clones and lacks some. The table includes 100,000 to 120,000 clones, 78% detected once. Study-level results: Trimming of TCR beta V- and J-genes showed a link, identified in a later analysis, to a missense DCLRE1C variant.

With respect to this clone: What it recognizes is unknown.

The sample comprised PBMCs. The source is a man aged 25 to 40 in good health and CMV-seronegative.

As DNA, the CDR3 is TGTGCCAGCAGCGCTGGACAGGGGATTGAAAAACTGTTTTTT. This encodes CASSAGQGIEKLFF. This chain connects TRBV7-9 to TRBJ1-4, with TRBD1 matching over 9 bases. The CDR3 runs 14 residues. Trimming removed 5 bases from V and 7 bases from J; junction bases left unmatched: 5. Germline CDR1 reads SEHNR; CDR2 reads FQNEAQ (reference sequence).